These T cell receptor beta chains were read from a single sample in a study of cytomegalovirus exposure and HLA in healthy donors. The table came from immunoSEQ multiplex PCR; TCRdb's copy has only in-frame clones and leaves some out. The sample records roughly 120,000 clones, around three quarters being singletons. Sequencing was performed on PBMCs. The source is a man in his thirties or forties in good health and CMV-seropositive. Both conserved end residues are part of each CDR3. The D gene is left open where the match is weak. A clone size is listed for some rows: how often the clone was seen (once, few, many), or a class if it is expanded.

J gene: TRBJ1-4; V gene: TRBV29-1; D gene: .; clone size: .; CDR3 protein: CSVEIRGINEKLFF; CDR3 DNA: TGCAGCGTTGAAATCCGGGGTATTAATGAAAAACTGTTTTTT
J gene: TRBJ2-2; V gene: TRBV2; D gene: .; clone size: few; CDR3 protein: CASSERRPDTGELFF; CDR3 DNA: TGTGCCAGCAGTGAAAGGCGGCCGGACACCGGGGAGCTGTTTTTT
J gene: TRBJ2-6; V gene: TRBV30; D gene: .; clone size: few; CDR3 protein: CAWGGLSGANGLTF; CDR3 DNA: TGTGCCTGGGGGGGCCTCTCTGGGGCCAACGGCCTGACTTTC
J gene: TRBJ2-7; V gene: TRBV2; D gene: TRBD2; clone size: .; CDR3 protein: CASRLAGPYEQYF; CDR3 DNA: TGTGCCAGCAGACTAGCGGGACCCTACGAGCAGTACTTC
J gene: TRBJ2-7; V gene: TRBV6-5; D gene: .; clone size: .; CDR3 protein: CASRSPWGPYEQYF; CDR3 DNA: TGTGCCAGCAGGAGCCCCTGGGGCCCCTACGAGCAGTACTTC
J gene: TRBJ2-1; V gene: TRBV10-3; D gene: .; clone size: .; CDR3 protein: CAISESQGPEQFF; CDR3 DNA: TGTGCCATCAGTGAGTCGCAGGGGCCCGAGCAGTTCTTC
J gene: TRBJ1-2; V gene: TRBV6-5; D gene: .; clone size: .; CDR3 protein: CASRWTAITNYGYTF; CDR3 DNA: TGTGCCAGCAGATGGACAGCCATCACTAACTATGGCTACACCTTC
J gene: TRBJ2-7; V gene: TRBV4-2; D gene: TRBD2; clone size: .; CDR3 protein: CASSQGTSGRNHEQYF; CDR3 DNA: TGTGCCAGCAGCCAAGGGACCAGCGGGAGGAACCACGAGCAGTACTTC
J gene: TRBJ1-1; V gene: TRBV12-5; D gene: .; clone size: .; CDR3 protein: CASVLRSTEAFF; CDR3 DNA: TGTGCTAGTGTCTTGAGGTCCACTGAAGCTTTCTTT
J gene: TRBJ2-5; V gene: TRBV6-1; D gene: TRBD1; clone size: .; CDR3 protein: CASSAGTGGPQETQYF; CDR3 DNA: TGTGCCAGCAGTGCAGGGACAGGGGGGCCACAAGAGACCCAGTACTTC
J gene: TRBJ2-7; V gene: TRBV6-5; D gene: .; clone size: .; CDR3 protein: CASSYSPSESSYEQYF; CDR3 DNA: TGTGCCAGCAGTTACTCGCCTAGCGAGAGCTCCTACGAGCAGTACTTC